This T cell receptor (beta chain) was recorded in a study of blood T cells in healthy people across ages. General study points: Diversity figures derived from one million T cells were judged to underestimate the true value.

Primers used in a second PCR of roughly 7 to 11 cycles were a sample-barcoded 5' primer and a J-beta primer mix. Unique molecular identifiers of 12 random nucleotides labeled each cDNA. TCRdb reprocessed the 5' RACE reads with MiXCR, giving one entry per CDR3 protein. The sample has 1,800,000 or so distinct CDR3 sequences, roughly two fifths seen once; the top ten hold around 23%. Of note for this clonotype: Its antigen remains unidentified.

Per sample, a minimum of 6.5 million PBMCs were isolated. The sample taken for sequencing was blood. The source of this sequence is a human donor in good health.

The CDR3 reads CSIQRDLTGDYGYTF. CDR3 sequence (DNA): TGCAGCATTCAACGGGACCTGACAGGGGATTACGGCTACACCTTC. The rearrangement links TRBV29-1 to TRBJ1-2; TRBD1 matches 8 bases. Looked up from germline, CDR1 is SQVTM and CDR2 is ANQGSEA. This CDR3 has 15 residues. V gave up 8 bases and J gave up 8 bases; unmatched junction bases: 19.